Given below is one TCR beta chain in context. The target antigen is unknown. CD45RO-negative cells were positively selected for CCR7, leaving out terminally differentiated effector memory CD45RA+ cells. This sample was taken from a study of shared clonotypes between healthy human individuals. Findings and limits, study-wide: Several donors held approximately 4.6% of naive CD4 clonotypes in common. Generation probability values for non-shared clonotypes were lower than those for clonotypes shared by all four donors.

Sequencing used immunoSEQ multiplex PCR; TCRdb keeps in-frame clones, though not all of them. This table holds approximately 2,200,000 clones, 85% to 95% found once. Germline values: CDR1 LNHDA, CDR2 SQIVND (reference sequence). The CDR3 sequence is 15 residues long. Trimming stripped 4 bases from V and 5 bases from J, with 17 bases between. This sequence originates from a man between 18 and 35 years old in good health. Some clones in this sample may be carry-over from other donors' samples. Sequencing used naive CD8+ T cells from PBMCs. V usage is TRBV19 and J usage is TRBJ1-2; weak D call: TRBD1 (5 bases). Here the CDR3 reads CASSRGISGQYGYTF. CDR3 DNA: TGTGCCAGTAGTAGGGGGATCTCGGGCCAATATGGCTACACCTTC. The variable domain in full, completed from reference TRBV19 and TRBJ1-2, reads DGGITQSPKYLFRKEGQNVTLSCEQNLNHDAMYWYRQDPGQGLRLIYYSQIVNDFQKGDIAEGYSVSREKKESFPLTVTSAQKNPTAFYLCASSRGISGQYGYTFGSGTRLTVV.